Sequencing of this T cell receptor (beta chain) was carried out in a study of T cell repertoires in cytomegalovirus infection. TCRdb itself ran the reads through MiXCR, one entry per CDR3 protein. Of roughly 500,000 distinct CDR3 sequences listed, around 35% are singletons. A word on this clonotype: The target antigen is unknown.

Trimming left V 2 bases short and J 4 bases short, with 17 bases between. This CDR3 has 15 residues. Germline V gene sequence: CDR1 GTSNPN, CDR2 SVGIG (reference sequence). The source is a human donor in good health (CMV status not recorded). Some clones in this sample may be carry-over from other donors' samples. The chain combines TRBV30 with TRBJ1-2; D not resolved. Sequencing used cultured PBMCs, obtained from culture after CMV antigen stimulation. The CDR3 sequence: CAWSQPPSLPYGYTF. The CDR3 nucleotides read TGTGCCTGGAGTCAGCCGCCTAGTCTTCCCTATGGCTACACCTTC.